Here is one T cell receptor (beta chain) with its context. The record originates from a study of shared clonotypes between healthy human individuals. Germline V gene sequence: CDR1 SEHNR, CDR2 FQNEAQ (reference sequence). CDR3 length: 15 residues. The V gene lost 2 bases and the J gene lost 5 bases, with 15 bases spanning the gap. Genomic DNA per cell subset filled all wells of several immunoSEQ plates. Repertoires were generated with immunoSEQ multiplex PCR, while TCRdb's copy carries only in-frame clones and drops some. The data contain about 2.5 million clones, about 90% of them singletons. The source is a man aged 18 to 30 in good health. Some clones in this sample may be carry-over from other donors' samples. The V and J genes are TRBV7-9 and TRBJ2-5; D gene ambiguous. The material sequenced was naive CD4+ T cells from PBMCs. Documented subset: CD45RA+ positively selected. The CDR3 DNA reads TGTGCCAGCAGCTTATTCTCGAGGCGCCGGGAGACCCAGTACTTC. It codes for CASSLFSRRRETQYF.